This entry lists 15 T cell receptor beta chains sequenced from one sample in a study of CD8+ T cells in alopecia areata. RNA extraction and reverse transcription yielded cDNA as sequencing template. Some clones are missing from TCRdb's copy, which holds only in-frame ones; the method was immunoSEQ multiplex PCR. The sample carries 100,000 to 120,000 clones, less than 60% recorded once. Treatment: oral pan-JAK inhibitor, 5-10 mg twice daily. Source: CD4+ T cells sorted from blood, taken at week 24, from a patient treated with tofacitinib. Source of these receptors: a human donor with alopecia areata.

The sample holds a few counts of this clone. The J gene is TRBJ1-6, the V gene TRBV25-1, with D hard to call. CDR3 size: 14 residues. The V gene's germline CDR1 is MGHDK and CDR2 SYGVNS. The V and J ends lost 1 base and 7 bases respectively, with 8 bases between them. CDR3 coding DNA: TGTGCCAGCAGTGAATTAATCGGGAATTCACCCCTCCACTTT. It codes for CASSELIGNSPLHF.

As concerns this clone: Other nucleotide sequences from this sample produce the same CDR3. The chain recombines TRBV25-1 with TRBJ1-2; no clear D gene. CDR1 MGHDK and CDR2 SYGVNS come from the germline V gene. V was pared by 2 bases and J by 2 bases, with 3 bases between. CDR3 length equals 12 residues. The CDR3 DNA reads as TGTGCCAGCAGTGAAAACAACTATGGCTACACCTTC. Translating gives CASSENNYGYTF.

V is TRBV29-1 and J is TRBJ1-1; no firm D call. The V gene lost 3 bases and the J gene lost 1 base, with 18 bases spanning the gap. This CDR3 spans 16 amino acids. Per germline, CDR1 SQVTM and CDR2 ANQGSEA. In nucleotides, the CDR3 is TGCAGCGTTGATCTTGGGTATGGACGGACGAACACTGAAGCTTTCTTT. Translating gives CSVDLGYGRTNTEAFF.

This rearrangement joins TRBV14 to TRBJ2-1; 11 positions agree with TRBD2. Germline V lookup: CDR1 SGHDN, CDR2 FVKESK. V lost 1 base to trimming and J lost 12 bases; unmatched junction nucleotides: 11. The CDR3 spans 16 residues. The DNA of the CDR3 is TGTGCCAGCAGCCAAGGAAGGGTAGCGGGGGGGCCGGCGCAGTTCTTC. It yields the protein CASSQGRVAGGPAQFF.

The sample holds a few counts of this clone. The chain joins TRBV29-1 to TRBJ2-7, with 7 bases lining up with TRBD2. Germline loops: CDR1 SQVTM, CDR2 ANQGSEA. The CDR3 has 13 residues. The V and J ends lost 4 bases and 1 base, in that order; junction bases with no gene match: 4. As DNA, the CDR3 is TGCAGCGTTGTTTCTAGCGGTTCCTACGAGCAGTACTTC. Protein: CSVVSSGSYEQYF.

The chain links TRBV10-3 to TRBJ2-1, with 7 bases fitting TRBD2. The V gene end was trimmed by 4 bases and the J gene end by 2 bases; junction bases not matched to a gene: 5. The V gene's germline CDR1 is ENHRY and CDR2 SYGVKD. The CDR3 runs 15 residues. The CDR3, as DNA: TGTGCCATCAGTGCGGGCAGCGGGGCCTACAATGAGCAGTTCTTC. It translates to CAISAGSGAYNEQFF.

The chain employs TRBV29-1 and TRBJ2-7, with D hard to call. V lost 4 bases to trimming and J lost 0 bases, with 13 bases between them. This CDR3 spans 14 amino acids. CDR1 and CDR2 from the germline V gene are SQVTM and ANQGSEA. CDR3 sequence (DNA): TGCAGCGTTGGTGGCGCCTCCGCCTCCTACGAGCAGTACTTC. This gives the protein CSVGGASASYEQYF.

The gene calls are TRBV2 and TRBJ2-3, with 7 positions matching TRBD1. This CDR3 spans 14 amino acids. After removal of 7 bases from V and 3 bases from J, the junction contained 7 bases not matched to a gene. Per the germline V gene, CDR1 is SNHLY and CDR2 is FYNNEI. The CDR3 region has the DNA TGTGCCAGCAACCCCGGACAGGTTACAGATACGCAGTATTTT. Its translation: CASNPGQVTDTQYF.

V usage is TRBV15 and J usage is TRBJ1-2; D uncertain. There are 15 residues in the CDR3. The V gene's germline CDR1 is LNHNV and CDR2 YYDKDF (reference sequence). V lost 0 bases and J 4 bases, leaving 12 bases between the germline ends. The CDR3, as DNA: TGTGCCACCAGCAGAGATAAGGGAAGCATCTATGGCTACACCTTC. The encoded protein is CATSRDKGSIYGYTF.

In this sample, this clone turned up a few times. Here the CDR3 reads CAWSLGQANYEQYF. DNA of the CDR3: TGTGCCTGGAGTTTGGGACAAGCCAACTACGAGCAGTACTTC. V gene TRBV30 combines with J gene TRBJ2-7, with D perhaps TRBD1 (6 bases). Germline V lookup: CDR1 GTSNPN, CDR2 SVGIG (reference sequence). This CDR3 comprises 14 residues. V lost 2 bases to trimming and J lost 3 bases, with 14 bases between them.

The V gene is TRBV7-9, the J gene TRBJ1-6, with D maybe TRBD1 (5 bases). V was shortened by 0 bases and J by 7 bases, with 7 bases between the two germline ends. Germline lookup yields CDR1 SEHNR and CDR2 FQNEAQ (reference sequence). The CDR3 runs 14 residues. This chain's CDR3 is CASSLASGNSPLHF. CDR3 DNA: TGTGCCAGCAGCTTAGCGTCAGGGAATTCACCCCTCCACTTT.

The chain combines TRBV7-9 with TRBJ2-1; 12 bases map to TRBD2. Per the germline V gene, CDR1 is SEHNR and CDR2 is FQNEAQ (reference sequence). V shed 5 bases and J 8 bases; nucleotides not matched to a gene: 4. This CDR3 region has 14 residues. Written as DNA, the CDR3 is TGTGCCAGCAGCCGACTAGCGGGGGCGGATGAGCAGTTCTTC. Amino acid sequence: CASSRLAGADEQFF.

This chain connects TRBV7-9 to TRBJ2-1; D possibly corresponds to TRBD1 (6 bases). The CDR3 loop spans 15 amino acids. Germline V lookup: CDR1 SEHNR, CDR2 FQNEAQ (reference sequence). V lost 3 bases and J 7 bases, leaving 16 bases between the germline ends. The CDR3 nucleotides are TGTGCCAGCAGCTTGGGGGCAGGGTACACTAATGAGCAGTTCTTC. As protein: CASSLGAGYTNEQFF. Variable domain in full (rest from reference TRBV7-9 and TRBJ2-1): DTGVSQNPRHKITKRGQNVTFRCDPISEHNRLYWYRQTLGQGPEFLTYFQNEAQLEKSRLLSDRFSAERPKGSFSTLEIQRTEQGDSAMYLCASSLGAGYTNEQFFGPGTRLTVL.

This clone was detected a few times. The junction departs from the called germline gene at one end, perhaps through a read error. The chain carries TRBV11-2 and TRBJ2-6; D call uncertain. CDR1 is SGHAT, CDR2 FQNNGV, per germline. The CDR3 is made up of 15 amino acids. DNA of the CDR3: TGTGCCAGCCGCTTGGCGAACTCTGGGGCCAACGTCCTGACTTTC. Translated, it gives CASRLANSGANVLTF.

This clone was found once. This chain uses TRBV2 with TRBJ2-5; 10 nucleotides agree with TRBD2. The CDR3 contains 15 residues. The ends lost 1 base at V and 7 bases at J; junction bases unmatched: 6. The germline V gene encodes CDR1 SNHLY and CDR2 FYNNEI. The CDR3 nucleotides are TGTGCCAGCAGTGAAGGGCTAGCGGGGGCGGGGACCCAGTACTTC. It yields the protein CASSEGLAGAGTQYF.